This passage covers 20 T cell receptor beta chains from one sample sequenced in a study of T cell responses to AZD1222 COVID-19 vaccine. Here immunoSEQ multiplex PCR was the method, and the copy in TCRdb shows in-frame clones only, minus some. Here the sample spans fewer than 90,000 clones, about 90% being singletons. Here the sequenced sample was peripheral blood, taken 28 days after the second AZD1222 dose. All receptors derive from an adult who received the AZD1222 COVID-19 vaccine.

The chain links TRBV3-1 (or the pseudogene TRBV3-2) to TRBJ1-2, with TRBD1 as a possible D gene (6 bases). The CDR3 contains 14 residues. Germline V CDR1 and CDR2: LGHDT, YNNKEL (reference sequence). The V end lost 3 bases, the J end lost 3 bases, and 11 bases lay between the germline ends. In nucleotides, the CDR3 is TGTGCCAGCAGCCAGGGGGGGCTAGACTATGGCTACACCTTC. Protein sequence: CASSQGGLDYGYTF.

This clone was detected only once. The rearrangement joins TRBV12-3 or TRBV12-4 to TRBJ1-1; D call uncertain. The CDR3 length is 13 residues. V gave up 3 bases and J gave up 2 bases, with 7 bases separating them. Here the CDR3 reads CASSFQENTEAFF. Here the CDR3 DNA reads TGTGCCAGCAGTTTTCAAGAAAACACTGAAGCTTTCTTT.

The V gene is TRBV30, the J gene TRBJ2-1, with D tentatively TRBD2 (5 bases). CDR1 and CDR2 from the germline V gene are GTSNPN and SVGIG (reference sequence). Trimming pared 2 bases from V and 5 bases from J, leaving 22 bases between. This CDR3 is 17 amino acids long. The CDR3: CAWSNGVVRARNNEQFF. CDR3 DNA sequence: TGTGCCTGGAGTAACGGGGTGGTTAGGGCGCGGAACAATGAGCAGTTCTTC. Full variable domain (outside the CDR3, taken from reference TRBV30 and TRBJ2-1): SQTIHQWPATLVQPVGSPLSLECTVEGTSNPNLYWYRQAAGRGLQLLFYSVGIGQISSEVPQNLSASRPQDRQFILSSKKLLLSDSGFYLCAWSNGVVRARNNEQFFGPGTRLTVL.

Here the CDR3 DNA reads TGTGCCAGCTCAGGGGGACAGGGCAATCAGCCCCAGCATTTT. Translation gives CASSGGQGNQPQHF. The chain is built from TRBV18 and TRBJ1-5, with TRBD1 matching 8 bases. The CDR3 runs to 14 residues. In germline, CDR1 is KGHSH, CDR2 LQKENI. The V gene end was trimmed by 5 bases and the J gene end by 2 bases; junction bases not matched to a gene: 2.

The CDR3 spells CASSSRVGGNLEAFF. In DNA, the CDR3 is TGTGCCAGCAGTTCCCGGGTGGGGGGGAACCTAGAAGCTTTCTTT. This chain links TRBV5-6 with TRBJ1-1, with a tentative D call TRBD1 (5 bases). This CDR3 contains 15 residues. Germline V gene data show CDR1 as SGHDT and CDR2 as YYEEEE. Trimming cost V 5 bases and J 8 bases, with 22 bases left between them.

This chain joins TRBV5-1 and TRBJ2-7, with 10 nucleotides matching TRBD2. V lost 0 bases and J lost 4; bases outside the gene matches: 7. This CDR3 has 16 amino acids. Germline CDR1 is SGHRS and CDR2 is YFSETQ. CDR3 sequence (DNA): TGCGCCAGCAGCTTGGTTAGCGGGAGGCCGGGATACGAGCAGTACTTC. Translated: CASSLVSGRPGYEQYF.

The V gene is TRBV11-1, the J gene TRBJ2-7, with 7 bases identical to TRBD1. Germline V CDR1 and CDR2: SGHAT, FQDESV (reference sequence). After removal of 0 bases from V and 2 bases from J, the junction contained 7 bases not matched to a gene. The CDR3 runs to 16 residues. CDR3 DNA sequence: TGTGCCAGCAGCTTAGCTTCCGGGACAGCGACCTACGAGCAGTACTTC. It translates to CASSLASGTATYEQYF.

The chain combines TRBV10-3 with TRBJ1-5, with a possible D match to TRBD1 (6 bases). Germline V lookup: CDR1 ENHRY, CDR2 SYGVKD. CDR3 length: 15 amino acids. The V and J ends lost 4 bases and 3 bases respectively, with 13 bases between them. CDR3 in amino acids: CAISVSGQFNQPQHF. The CDR3 nucleotides read TGTGCCATCAGTGTGAGTGGACAGTTCAATCAGCCCCAGCATTTT.

J is TRBJ1-5 and V is TRBV6-5, with 8 bases aligning to TRBD1. The CDR3 totals 15 residues. Germline assignment: CDR1 MNHEY and CDR2 SVGAGI. Unmatched junction bases numbered 6, after V lost 6 bases and J lost 2 bases. The CDR3: CASRGRGLGNQPQHF. The CDR3 coding sequence is TGTGCCAGCAGGGGCAGGGGGCTAGGCAATCAGCCCCAGCATTTT.

The V gene is TRBV7-9, the J gene TRBJ2-3; TRBD2 is a possible D gene (5 bases). Trimming pared 5 bases from V and 2 bases from J, leaving 14 bases between. Per the germline V gene, CDR1 is SEHNR and CDR2 is FQNEAQ (reference sequence). CDR3 length: 15 amino acids. The CDR3, as DNA: TGTGCCAGCAGCCCGGACGGGATCTCCACAGATACGCAGTATTTT. This codes for CASSPDGISTDTQYF.

This chain joins TRBV6-5 and TRBJ1-5; 7 bases map to TRBD1. Germline CDR1 MNHEY, CDR2 SVGAGI. V lost 6 bases and J lost 0; bases outside the gene matches: 5. The CDR3 runs 15 residues. The CDR3 bases are TGTGCCAGCAGCCGGGACAGCTATAGCAATCAGCCCCAGCATTTT. As protein: CASSRDSYSNQPQHF.

The rearrangement joins TRBV28 to TRBJ1-2, with D maybe TRBD1 (5 bases). Germline V lookup: CDR1 MDHEN, CDR2 SYDVKM. The V and J ends lost 6 bases and 4 bases respectively, with 15 bases between them. The CDR3 has 14 amino acids. CDR3 DNA sequence: TGTGCCAGCAGCAACGGAGGGGTATCCTATGGCTACACCTTC. It specifies CASSNGGVSYGYTF.

This CDR3 is CAGGGSYNSPLHF. The CDR3 DNA is TGTGCCGGGGGGGGCTCCTATAATTCACCCCTCCACTTT. The chain uses TRBV2 and TRBJ1-6; possibly TRBD1 for D (5 bases). The V gene lost 11 bases and the J gene lost 0 bases, with 8 bases spanning the gap. The germline CDR1 and CDR2 sequences are SNHLY and FYNNEI. CDR3 length: 13 amino acids.

CDR3 protein: CASSPGRGRDGYTF. CDR3 sequence (DNA): TGTGCCAGCTCACCAGGCAGGGGCAGGGATGGCTACACCTTC. J is TRBJ1-2 and V is TRBV18; a possible D gene is TRBD1 (6 bases). V was clipped by 2 bases and J by 6 bases, with 13 bases between them. This CDR3 is 14 amino acids long. Germline values: CDR1 KGHSH, CDR2 LQKENI. The full variable domain, its missing parts supplied by reference TRBV18 and TRBJ1-2, is NAGVMQNPRHLVRRRGQEARLRCSPMKGHSHVYWYRQLPEEGLKFMVYLQKENIIDESGMPKERFSAEFPKEGPSILRIQQVVRGDSAAYFCASSPGRGRDGYTFGSGTRLTVV.

With regard to this clone: Other DNA variants within this sample encode the same CDR3. The chain has TRBV18 and TRBJ1-1, with TRBD1 identical over 8 bases. V shed 6 bases and J 4 bases; nucleotides not matched to a gene: 4. This CDR3 contains 13 residues. Per germline, CDR1 KGHSH and CDR2 LQKENI. The CDR3 sequence: CASSPDRGTEAFF. CDR3 DNA: TGTGCCAGCTCGCCCGACAGGGGCACTGAAGCTTTCTTT.

This rearrangement joins TRBV5-1 to TRBJ1-2; D not resolved. The CDR3 runs to 15 residues. The germline V gene has CDR1 SGHRS and CDR2 YFSETQ. The V end was cut by 0 bases, the J end by 1 base, with 10 bases between. The CDR3: CASSLALTDNYGYTF. For the CDR3, the DNA is TGCGCCAGCAGCTTGGCCCTCACGGATAACTATGGCTACACCTTC.

The V and J genes are TRBV19 and TRBJ2-1, with D unclear. This CDR3 region has 12 residues. V shed 0 bases and J shed 8 bases, with 5 bases lying between them. The germline V gene has CDR1 LNHDA and CDR2 SQIVND (reference sequence). CDR3: CASSIEGYEQFF. In nucleotides, the CDR3 is TGTGCCAGTAGTATAGAGGGGTATGAGCAGTTCTTC.

This clone was seen only once. The rearrangement uses TRBV30 and TRBJ1-5, with 7 positions matching TRBD1. In germline, CDR1 is GTSNPN, CDR2 SVGIG (reference sequence). The CDR3 is 17 amino acids. V was clipped by 0 bases and J by 0 bases; unmatched bases: 8. In nucleotides, the CDR3 is TGTGCCTGGAGTGTGTGGGACAGACCTTTTAGCAATCAGCCCCAGCATTTT. It specifies CAWSVWDRPFSNQPQHF.

This clone was observed a single time. The V call is TRBV6-5, the J call TRBJ1-1; TRBD1 is a possible D gene (5 bases). The CDR3 totals 13 residues. V gave up 5 bases and J gave up 1 base, with 8 bases separating them. Germline V gene sequence: CDR1 MNHEY, CDR2 SVGAGI. The DNA for the CDR3 is TGTGCCAGCAGTCGACAGAGGAACACTGAAGCTTTCTTT. Translating gives CASSRQRNTEAFF.

The chain employs TRBV3-1 (or the pseudogene TRBV3-2) and TRBJ1-1; tentative D call: TRBD1 (6 bases). Germline values: CDR1 LGHDT, CDR2 YNNKEL (reference sequence). CDR3 length: 14 residues. Trimming took off 3 bases at V and 6 bases at J, with 14 bases between the two ends. CDR3 sequence (DNA): TGTGCCAGCAGCCAGCAACAGGGCTTCGCTGAAGCTTTCTTT. This translates into CASSQQQGFAEAFF.